This T cell receptor beta chain was retrieved from a study of shared clonotypes between healthy human individuals. Assay: immunoSEQ multiplex PCR; the TCRdb copy retains only in-frame clones and omits some. The sample has some 470,000 clones; around 80% are singletons. This clone came up a few times. This sample also contains other DNA sequences that code for the same CDR3. Germline CDR1 is SGHVS and CDR2 is FNYEAQ. The ends were cut back, 1 base at V and 5 bases at J, with 8 bases in the middle. The CDR3 runs 14 residues. Source material: PBMCs. The chain couples TRBV7-6 to TRBJ2-2; D gene ambiguous. This clonotype originated in a woman aged 40 to 49 in good health. Some clones in this sample may be carry-over from other donors' samples. The CDR3 DNA sequence: TGTGCCAGCAGCTTAGGGCAAAGGACCGGGGAGCTGTTTTTT. It codes for CASSLGQRTGELFF.